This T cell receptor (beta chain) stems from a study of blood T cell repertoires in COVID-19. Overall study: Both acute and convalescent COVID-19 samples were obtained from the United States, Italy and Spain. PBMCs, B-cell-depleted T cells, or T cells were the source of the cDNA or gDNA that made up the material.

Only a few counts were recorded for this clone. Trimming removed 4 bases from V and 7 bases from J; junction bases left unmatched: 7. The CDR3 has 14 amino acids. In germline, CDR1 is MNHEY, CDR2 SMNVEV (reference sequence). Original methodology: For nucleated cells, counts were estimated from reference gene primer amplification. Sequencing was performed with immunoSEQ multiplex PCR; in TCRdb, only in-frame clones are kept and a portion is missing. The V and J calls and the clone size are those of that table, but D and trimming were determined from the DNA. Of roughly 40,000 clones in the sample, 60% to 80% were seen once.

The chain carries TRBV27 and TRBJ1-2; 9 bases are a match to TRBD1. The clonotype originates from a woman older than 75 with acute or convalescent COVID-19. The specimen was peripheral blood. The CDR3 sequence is CASSSTGGTGGYTF. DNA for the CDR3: TGTGCCAGCAGTTCAACAGGGGGCACTGGTGGCTACACCTTC.